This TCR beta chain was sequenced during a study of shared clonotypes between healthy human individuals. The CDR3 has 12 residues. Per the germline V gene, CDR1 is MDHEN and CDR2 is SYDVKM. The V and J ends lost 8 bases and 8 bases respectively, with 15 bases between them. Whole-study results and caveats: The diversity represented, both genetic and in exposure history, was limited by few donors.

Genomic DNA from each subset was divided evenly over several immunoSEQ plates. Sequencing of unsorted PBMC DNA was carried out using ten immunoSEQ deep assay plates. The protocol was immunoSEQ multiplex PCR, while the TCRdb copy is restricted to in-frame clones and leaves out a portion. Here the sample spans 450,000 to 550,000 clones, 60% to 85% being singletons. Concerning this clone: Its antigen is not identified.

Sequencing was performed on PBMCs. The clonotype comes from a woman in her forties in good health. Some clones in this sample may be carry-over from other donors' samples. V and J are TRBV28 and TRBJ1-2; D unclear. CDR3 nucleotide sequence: TGTGCCAGCCTCCGGAGGTTAGGCGGCTACACCTTC. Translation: CASLRRLGGYTF.